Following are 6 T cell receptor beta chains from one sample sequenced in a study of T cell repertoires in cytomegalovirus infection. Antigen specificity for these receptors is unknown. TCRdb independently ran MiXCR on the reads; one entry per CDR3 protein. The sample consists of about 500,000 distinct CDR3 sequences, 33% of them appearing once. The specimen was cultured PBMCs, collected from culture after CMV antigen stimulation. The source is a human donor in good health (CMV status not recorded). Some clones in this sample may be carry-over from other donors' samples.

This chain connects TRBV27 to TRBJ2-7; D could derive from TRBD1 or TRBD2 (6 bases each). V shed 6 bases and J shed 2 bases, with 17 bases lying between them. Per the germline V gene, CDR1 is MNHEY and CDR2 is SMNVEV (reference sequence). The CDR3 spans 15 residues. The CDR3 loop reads CASRQAGGTPYEQYF. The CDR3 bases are TGTGCCAGCAGGCAAGCCGGGGGCACGCCCTACGAGCAGTACTTC.

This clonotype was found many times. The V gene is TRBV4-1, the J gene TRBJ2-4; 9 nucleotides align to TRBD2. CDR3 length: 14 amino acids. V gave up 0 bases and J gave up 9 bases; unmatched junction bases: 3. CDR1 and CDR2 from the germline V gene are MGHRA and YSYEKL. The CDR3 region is CASSQETAGGIQYF. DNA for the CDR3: TGCGCCAGCAGCCAAGAGACAGCGGGAGGCATTCAGTACTTC.

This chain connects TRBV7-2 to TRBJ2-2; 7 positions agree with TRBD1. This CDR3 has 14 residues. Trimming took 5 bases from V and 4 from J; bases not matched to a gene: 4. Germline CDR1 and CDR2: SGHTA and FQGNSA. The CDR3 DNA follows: TGTGCCAGCAGCACAGGGGTCGGCACCGGGGAGCTGTTTTTT. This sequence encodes CASSTGVGTGELFF.

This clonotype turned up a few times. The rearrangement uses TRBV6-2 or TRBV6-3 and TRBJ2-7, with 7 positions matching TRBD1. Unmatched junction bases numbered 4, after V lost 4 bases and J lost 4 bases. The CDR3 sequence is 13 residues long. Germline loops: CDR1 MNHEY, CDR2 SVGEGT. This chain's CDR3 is CASSFNRGYEQYF. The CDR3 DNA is TGTGCCAGCAGTTTCAACAGGGGATACGAGCAGTACTTC.

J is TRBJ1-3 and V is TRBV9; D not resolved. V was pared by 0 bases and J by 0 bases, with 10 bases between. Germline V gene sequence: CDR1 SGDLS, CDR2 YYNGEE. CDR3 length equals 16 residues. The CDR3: CASSVGWGNSGNTIYF. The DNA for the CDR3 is TGTGCCAGCAGCGTAGGGTGGGGAAACTCTGGAAACACCATATATTTT. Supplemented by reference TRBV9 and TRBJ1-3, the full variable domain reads DSGVTQTPKHLITATGQRVTLRCSPRSGDLSVYWYQQSLDQGLQFLIQYYNGEERAKGNILERFSAQQFPDLHSELNLSSLELGDSALYFCASSVGWGNSGNTIYFGEGSWLTVV.

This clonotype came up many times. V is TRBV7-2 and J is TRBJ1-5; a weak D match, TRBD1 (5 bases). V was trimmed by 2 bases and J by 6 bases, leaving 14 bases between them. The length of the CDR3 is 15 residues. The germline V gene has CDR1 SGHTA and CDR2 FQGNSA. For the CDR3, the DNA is TGTGCCAGCAGCTTAAGGGCAGGGAAGGGTCAGCCCCAGCATTTT. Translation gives CASSLRAGKGQPQHF.